A single sample gave rise to the 22 T cell receptor beta chains below, sequenced in a study of blood T cell repertoires in COVID-19. Here immunoSEQ multiplex PCR was the method, and the copy in TCRdb shows in-frame clones only, minus some. Among around 21,000 clones, less than 85% were seen once, and the ten largest hold 56%. The sequenced sample consisted of peripheral blood. Source of these receptors: a man older than 75 with acute or convalescent COVID-19.

The genes are TRBV27 and TRBJ2-7, with D possibly matching TRBD2 (5 bases). Germline loops: CDR1 MNHEY, CDR2 SMNVEV (reference sequence). The V end was cut by 7 bases, the J end by 11 bases, with 12 bases between. The CDR3 totals 10 residues. CDR3 sequence (DNA): TGTGCCAGCACTGCCCTGAGGGAGTACTTC. Its protein is CASTALREYF.

This chain joins TRBV30 and TRBJ2-2, with 8 bases fitting TRBD2. The J segment lost 4 bases and the V segment lost 3 bases, leaving 4 bases of the junction unmatched. The CDR3 has 14 residues. Germline CDR1 is GTSNPN and CDR2 is SVGIG (reference sequence). The CDR3 sequence: CAWRGLASTGELFF. The CDR3 nucleotides read TGTGCCTGGAGAGGACTAGCTAGCACCGGGGAGCTGTTTTTT.

The chain carries TRBV29-1 and TRBJ1-4, with D possibly being TRBD1 (5 bases). Trimming took off 1 base at V and 10 bases at J, with 10 bases between the two ends. The CDR3 is 12 amino acids. The V gene's germline CDR1 is SQVTM and CDR2 ANQGSEA. The CDR3 loop reads CSVEVGTGKLFF. In nucleotides, the CDR3 is TGCAGCGTTGAAGTTGGGACTGGAAAACTGTTTTTT.

This chain joins TRBV10-3 and TRBJ2-3, with 7 bases aligning to TRBD2. V was clipped by 5 bases and J by 2 bases; unmatched bases: 4. CDR3 length: 14 residues. CDR1 is ENHRY and CDR2 is SYGVKD in the germline V gene. CDR3 residues: CAISSGTNTDTQYF. Here the CDR3 DNA reads TGTGCCATCAGTTCTGGGACTAACACAGATACGCAGTATTTT.

The V and J genes are TRBV7-2 and TRBJ2-1; 16 positions agree with TRBD2. The germline gives CDR1 SGHTA, CDR2 FQGNSA. This CDR3 has 18 residues. With 4 bases clipped from V and 4 bases from J, the junction kept 7 bases outside the gene matches. This CDR3 is CASSSPGLAGGSYNEQFF. The CDR3 coding sequence is TGTGCCAGCAGCTCGCCGGGACTAGCGGGAGGGTCGTACAATGAGCAGTTCTTC.

The chain carries TRBV19 and TRBJ1-5; D is unresolved. The length of the CDR3 is 13 residues. V was cut by 7 bases and J by 3 bases, with 10 bases left in between. Germline-derived CDR1 and CDR2 are LNHDA and SQIVND (reference sequence). CDR3 nucleotides: TGTGCCAGTACCCCTTTTTTCAATCAGCCCCAGCATTTT. Its protein product is CASTPFFNQPQHF.

This sequence joins TRBV19 and TRBJ1-3; D is uncertain. The CDR3 is made up of 14 amino acids. Deletions cut 3 bases from V and 1 base from J, with 7 bases between. The germline V gene encodes CDR1 LNHDA and CDR2 SQIVND (reference sequence). CDR3 amino acids: CASSIAGSGNTIYF. The CDR3 DNA is TGTGCCAGTAGTATTGCGGGATCTGGAAACACCATATATTTT.

The chain has TRBV7-2 and TRBJ1-1; D unclear. The CDR3 extends over 14 amino acids. In germline, CDR1 is SGHTA, CDR2 FQGNSA. The V and J ends lost 2 bases and 2 bases respectively, with 9 bases between them. The DNA of the CDR3 is TGTGCCAGCAGCTTAACTCTAGGCAACACTGAAGCTTTCTTT. Translated: CASSLTLGNTEAFF.

The chain uses TRBV6-2 or TRBV6-3 and TRBJ2-3; D gene unclear. Looked up from germline, CDR1 is MNHEY and CDR2 is SVGEGT. The CDR3 length is 18 residues. V lost 0 bases to trimming and J lost 2 bases, with 18 bases between them. The CDR3, as DNA: TGTGCCAGCAGTTACTCGAGGCCTACCCTAAAGGCCACAGATACGCAGTATTTT. Translating gives CASSYSRPTLKATDTQYF.

The V call is TRBV11-2, the J call TRBJ2-7; 8 bases line up with TRBD1. CDR1 and CDR2 from the germline V gene are SGHAT and FQNNGV. Losses at the gene ends were 5 bases for V and 6 bases for J; bases not matched to a gene: 6. There are 13 residues in the CDR3. This CDR3 is CASSQDRGGEQYF. CDR3 nucleotides: TGTGCCAGCAGCCAAGACAGGGGTGGCGAGCAGTACTTC.

The count of this clone is one. This rearrangement joins TRBV9 to TRBJ1-3, with D maybe TRBD1 (6 bases). Germline loops: CDR1 SGDLS, CDR2 YYNGEE. Trimming cost V 3 bases and J 9 bases, with 13 bases left between them. The CDR3 length is 13 residues. CDR3 sequence reads: CASSAKTGSTIYF. DNA for the CDR3: TGTGCCAGCAGCGCGAAGACAGGATCCACCATATATTTT. The whole variable domain, remainder taken from reference TRBV9 and TRBJ1-3, is DSGVTQTPKHLITATGQRVTLRCSPRSGDLSVYWYQQSLDQGLQFLIQYYNGEERAKGNILERFSAQQFPDLHSELNLSSLELGDSALYFCASSAKTGSTIYFGEGSWLTVV.

This clone was counted a single time. The chain joins TRBV28 to TRBJ1-2; 7 bases are shared with TRBD1. The CDR3 has 15 amino acids. The V segment lost 2 bases and the J segment 1 base; nucleotides outside the gene matches: 4. Germline V gene data show CDR1 as MDHEN and CDR2 as SYDVKM. The DNA for the CDR3 is TGTGCCAGCAGTTTAGGTCCAGGGGGTAACTATGGCTACACCTTC. It translates to CASSLGPGGNYGYTF.

The chain employs TRBV19 and TRBJ1-1, with D maybe TRBD1 (6 bases). Germline CDR1 reads LNHDA; CDR2 reads SQIVND (reference sequence). This CDR3 is 13 amino acids long. The V gene lost 9 bases and the J gene lost 0 bases, with 11 bases spanning the gap. This chain's CDR3 is CASEAGVNTEAFF. In nucleotides, the CDR3 is TGTGCCAGCGAGGCAGGGGTGAACACTGAAGCTTTCTTT.

This chain uses TRBV10-1 with TRBJ2-3; 10 nucleotides line up with TRBD1. The CDR3 covers 16 residues. Germline CDR1 WNHNN, CDR2 SYGVQD (reference sequence). With 2 bases clipped from V and 3 bases from J, the junction kept 5 bases outside the gene matches. The CDR3 bases are TGCGCCAGCAGTGAGGGGCGACAGGGGGCGACAGATACGCAGTATTTT. Amino acids: CASSEGRQGATDTQYF.

CDR3: CALDRGHSNTEAFF. CDR3 bases: TGTGCCTTGGACAGGGGGCATTCGAACACTGAAGCTTTCTTT. The rearrangement uses TRBV30 and TRBJ1-1, with 11 positions matching TRBD1. V shed 7 bases, J shed 1 base, and the junction held 5 bases outside the gene matches. CDR1 GTSNPN and CDR2 SVGIG come from the germline V gene (reference sequence). This CDR3 is built from 14 residues.

This clone has just one count. The rearrangement uses TRBV6-5 and TRBJ2-7, with 7 nucleotides matching TRBD1. Germline CDR1 is MNHEY and CDR2 is SVGAGI. CDR3 size: 14 residues. V trimming: 6 bases; J trimming: 6 bases; junction bases outside the gene matches: 11. CDR3 protein: CASRTEGAYSEQYF. CDR3 coding DNA: TGTGCCAGCAGGACTGAGGGGGCTTATAGCGAGCAGTACTTC.

The V gene is TRBV6-5, the J gene TRBJ2-1, with TRBD2 matching 7 bases. From germline, CDR1 is MNHEY and CDR2 SVGAGI. CDR3 length: 14 amino acids. The J segment lost 0 bases and the V segment lost 8 bases, leaving 4 bases of the junction unmatched. CDR3 sequence: CASRVAGSYNEQFF. Written as DNA, the CDR3 is TGTGCCAGCCGAGTAGCGGGCTCCTACAATGAGCAGTTCTTC.

This chain joins TRBV7-2 and TRBJ1-4, with a weak D call TRBD1 (5 bases). V lost 5 bases, J lost 3 bases, and 10 bases lay in between. CDR1 SGHTA and CDR2 FQGNSA come from the germline V gene. This CDR3 is built from 14 residues. The CDR3 bases are TGTGCCAGCAGCCAGGGCAAGGCTAATGAAAAACTGTTTTTT. It codes for CASSQGKANEKLFF.

This clone came up once. The genes are TRBV14 and TRBJ2-5; the match to TRBD2 covers 9 bases. Per the germline V gene, CDR1 is SGHDN and CDR2 is FVKESK. This CDR3 has 17 residues. V dropped 4 bases and J dropped 2; count of bases not matched to a gene: 11. The CDR3 loop is CASSPLAGELMQETQYF. In DNA form, the CDR3 reads TGTGCCAGCAGCCCTTTAGCGGGAGAACTGATGCAAGAGACCCAGTACTTC.

This clone occurred a few times. This chain connects TRBV7-9 to TRBJ2-1; possibly TRBD2 for D (7 bases). V was cut by 2 bases and J by 8 bases, with 10 bases left in between. Germline assignment: CDR1 SEHNR and CDR2 FQNEAQ (reference sequence). This CDR3 region has 13 residues. The CDR3 loop reads CASSLRGGDEQFF. The DNA for the CDR3 is TGTGCCAGCAGCTTAAGAGGGGGGGATGAGCAGTTCTTC.

This chain connects TRBV2 to TRBJ2-5, with D perhaps matching TRBD1 (5 bases). Germline values: CDR1 SNHLY, CDR2 FYNNEI. The V gene lost 4 bases and the J gene lost 2 bases, with 8 bases spanning the gap. The CDR3 is made up of 13 amino acids. In nucleotides, the CDR3 is TGTGCCAGCAGTGGACAGAAGCAAGAGACCCAGTACTTC. Amino acid sequence: CASSGQKQETQYF.

The V call is TRBV30, the J call TRBJ1-2; 7 positions agree with TRBD1. Germline values: CDR1 GTSNPN, CDR2 SVGIG (reference sequence). This CDR3 has 14 residues. V lost 5 bases and J lost 5; bases outside the gene matches: 11. The CDR3 DNA is TGTGCCTGGCAAGAGAACAGGGGAAGTTATGGCTACACCTTC. The encoded protein is CAWQENRGSYGYTF. Combining the CDR3 with reference TRBV30 and TRBJ1-2 gives the whole variable domain SQTIHQWPATLVQPVGSPLSLECTVEGTSNPNLYWYRQAAGRGLQLLFYSVGIGQISSEVPQNLSASRPQDRQFILSSKKLLLSDSGFYLCAWQENRGSYGYTFGSGTRLTVV.